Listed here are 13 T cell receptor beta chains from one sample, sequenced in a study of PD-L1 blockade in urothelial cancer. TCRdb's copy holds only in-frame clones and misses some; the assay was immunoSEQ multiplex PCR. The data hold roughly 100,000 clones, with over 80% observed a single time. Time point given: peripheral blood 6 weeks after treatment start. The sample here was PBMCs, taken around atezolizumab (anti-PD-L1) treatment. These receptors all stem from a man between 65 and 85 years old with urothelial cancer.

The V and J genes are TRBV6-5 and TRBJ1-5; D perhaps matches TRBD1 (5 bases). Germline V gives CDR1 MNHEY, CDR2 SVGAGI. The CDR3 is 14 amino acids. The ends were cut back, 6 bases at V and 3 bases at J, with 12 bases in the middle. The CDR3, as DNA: TGTGCCAGCAGGCCGGGGGGGTTCAATCAGCCCCAGCATTTT. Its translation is CASRPGGFNQPQHF.

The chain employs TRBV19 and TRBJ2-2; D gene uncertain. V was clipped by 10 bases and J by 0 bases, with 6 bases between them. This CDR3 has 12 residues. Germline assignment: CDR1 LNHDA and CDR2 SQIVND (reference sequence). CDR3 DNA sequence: TGTGCCACCCGCGCGAACACCGGGGAGCTGTTTTTT. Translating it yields CATRANTGELFF.

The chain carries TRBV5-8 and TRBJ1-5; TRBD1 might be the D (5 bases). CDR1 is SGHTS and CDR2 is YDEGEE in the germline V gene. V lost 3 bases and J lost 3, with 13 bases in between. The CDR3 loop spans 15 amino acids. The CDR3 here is CASSWGVVDNQPQHF. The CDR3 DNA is TGTGCCAGCAGCTGGGGGGTGGTCGACAATCAGCCCCAGCATTTT.

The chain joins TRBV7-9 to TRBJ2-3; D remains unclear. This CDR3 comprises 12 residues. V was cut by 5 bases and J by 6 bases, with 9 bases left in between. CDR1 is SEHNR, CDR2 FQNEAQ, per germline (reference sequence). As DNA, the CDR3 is TGTGCCAGCAGCAAAACTCGCGATACGCAGTATTTT. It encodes CASSKTRDTQYF.

CDR3 region: CASSLGPVRRFNSPLHF. DNA of the CDR3: TGTGCCAGCAGCTTAGGACCTGTTAGGCGGTTTAATTCACCCCTCCACTTT. This rearrangement joins TRBV7-2 to TRBJ1-6; D remains unclear. This CDR3 is 17 amino acids long. V was pared by 1 base and J by 6 bases, with 16 bases between. Germline values: CDR1 SGHTA, CDR2 FQGNSA.

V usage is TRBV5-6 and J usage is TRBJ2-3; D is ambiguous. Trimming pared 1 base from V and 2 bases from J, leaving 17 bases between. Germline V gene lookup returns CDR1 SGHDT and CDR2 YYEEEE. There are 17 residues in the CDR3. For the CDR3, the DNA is TGTGCCAGCAGCTTGCGCTTAGGAGTATCCGTCACAGATACGCAGTATTTT. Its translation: CASSLRLGVSVTDTQYF.

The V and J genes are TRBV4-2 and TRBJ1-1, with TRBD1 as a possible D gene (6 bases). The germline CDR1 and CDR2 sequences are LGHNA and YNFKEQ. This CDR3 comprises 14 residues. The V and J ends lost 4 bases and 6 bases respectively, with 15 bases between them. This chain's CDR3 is CASSPQGGGPEAFF. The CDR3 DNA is TGTGCCAGCAGCCCACAGGGTGGGGGACCTGAAGCTTTCTTT.

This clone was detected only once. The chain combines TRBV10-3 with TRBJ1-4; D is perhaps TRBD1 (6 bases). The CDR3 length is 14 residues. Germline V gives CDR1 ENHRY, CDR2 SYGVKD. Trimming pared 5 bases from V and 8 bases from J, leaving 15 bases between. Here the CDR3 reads CAISSGRGEEKLFF. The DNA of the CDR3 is TGTGCCATCAGTTCTGGCAGGGGCGAAGAAAAACTGTTTTTT.

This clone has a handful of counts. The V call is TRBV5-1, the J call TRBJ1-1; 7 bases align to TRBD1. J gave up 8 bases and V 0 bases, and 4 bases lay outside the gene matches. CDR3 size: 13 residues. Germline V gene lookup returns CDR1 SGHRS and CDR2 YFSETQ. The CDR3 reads CASSLALTGEAFF. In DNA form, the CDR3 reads TGCGCCAGCAGCTTGGCCCTGACAGGGGAAGCTTTCTTT.

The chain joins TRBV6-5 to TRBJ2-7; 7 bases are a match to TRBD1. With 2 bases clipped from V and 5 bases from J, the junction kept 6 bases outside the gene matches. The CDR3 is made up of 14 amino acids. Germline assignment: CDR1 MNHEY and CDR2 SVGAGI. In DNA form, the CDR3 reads TGTGCCAGCAGTTACAGGGGGCGCAGCAACGAGCAGTACTTC. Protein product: CASSYRGRSNEQYF.

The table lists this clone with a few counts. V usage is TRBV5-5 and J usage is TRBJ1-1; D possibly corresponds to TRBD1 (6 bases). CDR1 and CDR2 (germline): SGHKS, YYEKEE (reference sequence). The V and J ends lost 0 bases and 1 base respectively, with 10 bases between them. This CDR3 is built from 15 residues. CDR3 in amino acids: CASSLVTGWNTEAFF. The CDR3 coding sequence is TGTGCCAGCAGCTTGGTCACAGGGTGGAACACTGAAGCTTTCTTT.

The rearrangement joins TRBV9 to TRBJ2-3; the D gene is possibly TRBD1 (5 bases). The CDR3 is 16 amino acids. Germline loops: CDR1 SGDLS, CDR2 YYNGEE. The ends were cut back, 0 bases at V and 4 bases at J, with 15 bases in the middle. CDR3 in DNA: TGTGCCAGCAGCGTAGGTGTAGGGGCCATCCCAGATACGCAGTATTTT. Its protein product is CASSVGVGAIPDTQYF.

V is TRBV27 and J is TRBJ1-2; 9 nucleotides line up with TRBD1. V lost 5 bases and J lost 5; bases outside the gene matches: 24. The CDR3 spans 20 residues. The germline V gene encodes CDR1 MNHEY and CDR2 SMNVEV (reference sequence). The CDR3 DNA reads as TGTGCCAGCAGTACTATCCGACAGGGGGTGCCCCACCCCGTGGTTTATGGCTACACCTTC. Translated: CASSTIRQGVPHPVVYGYTF.